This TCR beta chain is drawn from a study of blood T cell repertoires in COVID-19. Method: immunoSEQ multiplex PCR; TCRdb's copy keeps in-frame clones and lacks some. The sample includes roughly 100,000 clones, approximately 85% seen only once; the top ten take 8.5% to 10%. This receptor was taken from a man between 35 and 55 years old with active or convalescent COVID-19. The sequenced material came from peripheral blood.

The CDR3 is CASSACSGEGQNNQPQHF. The CDR3 coding sequence is TGTGCCAGCAGCGCCTGCAGCGGGGAGGGGCAGAACAATCAGCCCCAGCATTTT. The chain carries TRBV14 and TRBJ1-5; a weak D match, TRBD1 (5 bases). There are 18 residues in the CDR3. V was cut by 5 bases and J by 3 bases, with 23 bases left in between. The germline gives CDR1 SGHDN, CDR2 FVKESK. The full variable domain, completed using reference TRBV14 and TRBJ1-5, is EAGVTQFPSHSVIEKGQTVTLRCDPISGHDNLYWYRRVMGKEIKFLLHFVKESKQDESGMPNNRFLAERTGGTYSTLKVQPAELEDSGVYFCASSACSGEGQNNQPQHFGDGTRLSIL.